This T cell receptor (beta chain) came from a study of T-cell memory formation after mild COVID-19. Study information: Clustering of TCRs was largely donor specific. Notes on the study in general: Whether second-wave clones peaking at day 37 were SARS-CoV-2 specific went unconfirmed. Some SARS-CoV-2-responding clones were already detected in memory before infection.

The length of the CDR3 is 13 residues. The germline V and J ends were trimmed by 8 bases and 5 bases, with 15 bases remaining between them. Germline lookup yields CDR1 MNHNY and CDR2 SVGAGI (reference sequence). As for this clonotype: Its target is not known.

With constant-segment primers, 5'RACE yielded cDNA libraries of TCR alpha and TCR beta that carried sample barcodes and UMIs. TCRdb re-called the 5' RACE reads with MiXCR, one entry per CDR3 protein. Of approximately 340,000 distinct CDR3 sequences listed, less than 20% are singletons. The TCR sequence derives from a young man who had mild COVID-19 (a few samples of this study predate the infection). Cell type and time point are not known. V is TRBV6-6 and J is TRBJ1-1, with no clear D. Sequences were obtained from PBMCs or a T cell subset sorted from them (not recorded which). This CDR3 is CASPNLSGTEAFF. The CDR3 DNA sequence: TGTGCCAGCCCTAATCTGTCCGGGACTGAAGCTTTCTTT.